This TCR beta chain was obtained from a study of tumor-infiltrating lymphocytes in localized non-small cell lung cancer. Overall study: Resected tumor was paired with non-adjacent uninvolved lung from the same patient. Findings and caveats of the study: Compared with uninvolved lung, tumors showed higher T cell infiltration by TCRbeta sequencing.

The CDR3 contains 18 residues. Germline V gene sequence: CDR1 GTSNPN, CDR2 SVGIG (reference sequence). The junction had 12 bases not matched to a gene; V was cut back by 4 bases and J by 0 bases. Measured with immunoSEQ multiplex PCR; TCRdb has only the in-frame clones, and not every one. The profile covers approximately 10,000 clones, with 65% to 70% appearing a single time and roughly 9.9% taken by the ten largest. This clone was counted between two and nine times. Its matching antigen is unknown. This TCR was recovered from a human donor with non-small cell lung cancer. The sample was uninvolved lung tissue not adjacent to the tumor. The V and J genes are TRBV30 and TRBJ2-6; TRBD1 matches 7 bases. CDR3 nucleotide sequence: TGTGCCTGGAAGAGGGGGCGGATTGGATTCTCTGGGGCCAACGTCCTGACTTTC. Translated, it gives CAWKRGRIGFSGANVLTF.